This TCR beta chain was captured by sequencing in a study of monozygotic twins with inflammatory bowel disease. Study results and limitations: Repertoire similarity did not differ between concordant and discordant twins, perhaps due to limited power.

Template-switch reactions added UMIs with a 6-nucleotide sample barcode. TCRdb processed the 5' RACE reads again and assigns one entry to each CDR3 protein, with no DNA. The sample includes about 380,000 distinct CDR3 sequences. The CDR3 extends over 12 amino acids. On this clonotype: Its antigen is unidentified.

The rearrangement uses TRBV12-3 or TRBV12-4 and TRBJ2-7; the TRBD2 assignment by TCRdb is unverifiable without DNA. Sequencing used blood. The TCR comes from a human donor with ulcerative colitis or Crohn's disease, or a healthy co-twin of an affected twin (not recorded which). The CDR3: CASSPLAGEQYF.